This TCR beta chain originates from a study of cytomegalovirus exposure and HLA in healthy donors. CDR1 and CDR2 (germline): LGHNA, YSLEER. This CDR3 is 19 amino acids long. V was clipped by 1 base and J by 4 bases, with 23 bases between them. Primers: 60 Vbeta forward and 13 Jbeta reverse. TCRdb's table, derived via immunoSEQ multiplex PCR, lists solely in-frame clones and lacks some. The sample has about 130,000 clones; roughly 79% are singletons. The specimen was PBMCs. This rearrangement joins TRBV4-3 to TRBJ2-1, with D maybe TRBD2 (7 bases). The source is a man aged 18 to 29 in good health and CMV-seronegative. The CDR3 spells CASSQVFRGGPKPYNEQFF. The CDR3 region has the DNA TGCGCCAGCAGCCAAGTTTTTCGCGGGGGCCCCAAACCTTACAATGAGCAGTTCTTC.